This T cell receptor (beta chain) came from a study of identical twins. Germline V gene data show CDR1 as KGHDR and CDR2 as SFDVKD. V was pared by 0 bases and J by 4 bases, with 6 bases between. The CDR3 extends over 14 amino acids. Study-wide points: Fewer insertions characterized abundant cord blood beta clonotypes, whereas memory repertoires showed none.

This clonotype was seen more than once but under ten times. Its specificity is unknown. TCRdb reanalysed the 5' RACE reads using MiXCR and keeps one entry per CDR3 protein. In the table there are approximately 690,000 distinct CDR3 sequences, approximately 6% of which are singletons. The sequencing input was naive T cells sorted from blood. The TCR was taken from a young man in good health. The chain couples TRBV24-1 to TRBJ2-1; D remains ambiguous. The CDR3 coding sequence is TGTGCCACCAGTGATTTGCGAGCTTACAATGAGCAGTTCTTC. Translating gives CATSDLRAYNEQFF.